The 20 T cell receptor beta chains listed next were all sequenced from one sample in a study of blood T cell repertoires in COVID-19. Measured with immunoSEQ multiplex PCR; TCRdb has only the in-frame clones, and not every one. The table shows approximately 160,000 clones, with 70% to 90% occurring only once. The sequenced material came from peripheral blood. The receptor set was obtained from a man in his fifties or sixties who had recovered from COVID-19.

The V call is TRBV11-2, the J call TRBJ2-1, with TRBD2 matching over 12 bases. This CDR3 comprises 17 residues. In germline, CDR1 is SGHAT, CDR2 FQNNGV. V shed 0 bases, J shed 2 bases, and the junction held 2 bases outside the gene matches. This CDR3 reads CASSLDWTSGAYNEQFF. The CDR3 DNA follows: TGTGCCAGCAGCTTAGACTGGACTAGCGGGGCCTACAATGAGCAGTTCTTC.

In its sample, this clone was seen once. The chain recombines TRBV7-9 with TRBJ2-2; 8 bases fit TRBD2. V was clipped by 4 bases and J by 6 bases; unmatched bases: 4. From germline, CDR1 is SEHNR and CDR2 FQNEAQ (reference sequence). CDR3 length: 14 amino acids. The CDR3 region is CASSSGLAPGELFF. CDR3 DNA: TGTGCCAGCAGCTCCGGACTAGCCCCCGGGGAGCTGTTTTTT.

The chain carries TRBV24-1 and TRBJ1-5; 7 nucleotides line up with TRBD1. V lost 11 bases, J lost 6 bases, and 6 bases stayed unmatched. The CDR3 runs to 12 residues. CDR1 is KGHDR, CDR2 SFDVKD, per germline. The chain's CDR3 is CAKRQGGQPQHF. Written as DNA, the CDR3 is TGTGCCAAACGACAGGGAGGTCAGCCCCAGCATTTT.

This rearrangement joins TRBV7-3 to TRBJ1-1, with 7 nucleotides matching TRBD1. CDR1 is SGHTA, CDR2 FQGTGA, per germline. CDR3 size: 15 residues. J was trimmed by 4 bases and V by 2 bases; bases with no gene match: 7. CDR3 sequence reads: CASSLAPTGATEAFF. CDR3 DNA: TGTGCCAGCAGCTTAGCCCCTACAGGGGCCACTGAAGCTTTCTTT.

The chain is built from TRBV12-5 and TRBJ1-2; TRBD1 is a possible D gene (6 bases). The germline V and J ends were trimmed by 5 bases and 2 bases, with 12 bases remaining between them. The V gene's germline CDR1 is LGHNT and CDR2 FRNRAP. The CDR3 is 14 amino acids. CDR3 sequence reads: CASGRTVLNYGYTF. For the CDR3, the DNA is TGTGCTAGTGGTCGGACAGTCCTGAACTATGGCTACACCTTC.

The V call is TRBV11-2, the J call TRBJ2-1; a weak D match, TRBD1 (5 bases). Looked up from germline, CDR1 is SGHAT and CDR2 is FQNNGV. This CDR3 spans 15 amino acids. Trimming took off 6 bases at V and 4 bases at J, with 16 bases between the two ends. The CDR3 bases are TGTGCCAGCAGTCTTGGGAATTCAGGGTACAATGAGCAGTTCTTC. It codes for CASSLGNSGYNEQFF. Variable domain in full (rest from reference TRBV11-2 and TRBJ2-1): EAGVAQSPRYKIIEKRQSVAFWCNPISGHATLYWYQQILGQGPKLLIQFQNNGVVDDSQLPKDRFSAERLKGVDSTLKIQPAKLEDSAVYLCASSLGNSGYNEQFFGPGTRLTVL.

The chain is built from TRBV27 and TRBJ2-1, with a weak D call TRBD2 (6 bases). CDR1 and CDR2 (germline): MNHEY, SMNVEV (reference sequence). Trimming took off 3 bases at V and 1 base at J, with 7 bases between the two ends. The CDR3 length is 14 residues. The CDR3 DNA reads TGTGCCAGCAGTTTTGGGAGGTCCTACAATGAGCAGTTCTTC. Its translation: CASSFGRSYNEQFF.

This clone was seen a few times. This chain joins TRBV7-2 and TRBJ1-1; 8 bases line up with TRBD1. This CDR3 has 14 amino acids. V trimming: 4 bases; J trimming: 5 bases; junction bases outside the gene matches: 6. Per germline, CDR1 SGHTA and CDR2 FQGNSA. This chain's CDR3 is CASSSRGQGTEAFF. The CDR3 region has the DNA TGTGCCAGCAGCTCCCGCGGACAGGGAACTGAAGCTTTCTTT.

This clone was picked up one time. The chain combines TRBV10-3 with TRBJ2-3, with 7 bases lining up with TRBD2. The V gene's germline CDR1 is ENHRY and CDR2 SYGVKD. V was clipped by 4 bases and J by 0 bases; unmatched bases: 10. The CDR3 length is 17 residues. The DNA of the CDR3 is TGTGCCATCAGTGCCTCCGGGAGGCTGGAGAGCACAGATACGCAGTATTTT. This codes for CAISASGRLESTDTQYF.

This clone appeared once. The V and J genes are TRBV4-1 and TRBJ2-2; 16 positions agree with TRBD2. Losses at the gene ends were 4 bases for V and 4 bases for J; bases not matched to a gene: 15. This CDR3 spans 21 amino acids. Germline V gives CDR1 MGHRA, CDR2 YSYEKL. CDR3 loop: CASSLKTAGTSGGASTGELFF. DNA of the CDR3: TGCGCCAGCAGCCTTAAAACCGCCGGGACTAGCGGGGGGGCGAGCACCGGGGAGCTGTTTTTT.

The CDR3 DNA reads as TGTGCCAGCAGTATTGGGACAGTTAACGACATTCAGTACTTC. Translation: CASSIGTVNDIQYF. The rearrangement links TRBV27 to TRBJ2-4, with 7 bases that match TRBD1. This CDR3 region has 14 residues. J gave up 8 bases and V 5 bases, and 9 bases lay outside the gene matches. CDR1 is MNHEY, CDR2 SMNVEV, per germline (reference sequence).

V and J are TRBV30 and TRBJ1-1; the D is unclear. Germline V gene lookup returns CDR1 GTSNPN and CDR2 SVGIG (reference sequence). The CDR3 is made up of 13 amino acids. The ends were cut back, 2 bases at V and 3 bases at J, with 10 bases in the middle. The CDR3 coding sequence is TGTGCCTGGAGTCGGGGAGGAGACACTGAAGCTTTCTTT. It codes for CAWSRGGDTEAFF.

The chain is built from TRBV24-1 and TRBJ2-3; TRBD1 agrees at 9 bases. Germline loops: CDR1 KGHDR, CDR2 SFDVKD. The CDR3 covers 15 residues. V lost 4 bases and J lost 4; bases outside the gene matches: 5. The CDR3 is CATSDFRQGADTQYF. CDR3 DNA sequence: TGTGCCACCAGTGACTTTAGACAGGGGGCAGATACGCAGTATTTT.

The chain has TRBV6-5 and TRBJ2-7, with TRBD2 as a possible D gene (6 bases). The germline V gene encodes CDR1 MNHEY and CDR2 SVGAGI. This CDR3 is built from 15 residues. The ends were cut back, 0 bases at V and 2 bases at J, with 11 bases in the middle. CDR3 coding DNA: TGTGCCAGCAGTTACTCGGGGACTGTACCCTACGAGCAGTACTTC. Its protein product is CASSYSGTVPYEQYF.

CDR3 sequence: CASSPQVTDTQYF. The CDR3 DNA sequence: TGTGCCAGCAGTCCCCAGGTCACAGATACGCAGTATTTT. The chain has TRBV2 and TRBJ2-3; D is unclear. Trimming cost V 5 bases and J 2 bases, with 8 bases left between them. The CDR3 covers 13 residues. Germline CDR1 is SNHLY and CDR2 is FYNNEI.

The genes are TRBV6-2 or TRBV6-3 and TRBJ2-7; no reliable D call. This CDR3 comprises 13 residues. Trimming cost V 6 bases and J 3 bases, with 12 bases left between them. Per germline, CDR1 MNHEY and CDR2 SVGEGT. CDR3 bases: TGTGCCAGCAGCCTGGCCCATCTCTACGAGCAGTACTTC. It specifies CASSLAHLYEQYF.

The V gene is TRBV27, the J gene TRBJ2-1, with D possibly being TRBD1 (5 bases). The V end lost 0 bases, the J end lost 3 bases, and 18 bases lay between the germline ends. Germline V gene lookup returns CDR1 MNHEY and CDR2 SMNVEV (reference sequence). The CDR3 is 18 amino acids. This chain's CDR3 is CASSLSPDGATIYNEQFF. CDR3 coding DNA: TGTGCCAGCAGTTTATCCCCCGATGGGGCCACGATCTACAATGAGCAGTTCTTC.

The chain couples TRBV10-3 to TRBJ2-5; 7 positions agree with TRBD2. Germline loops: CDR1 ENHRY, CDR2 SYGVKD. Trimming took 4 bases from V and 2 from J; bases not matched to a gene: 7. This CDR3 has 15 residues. The CDR3, as DNA: TGTGCCATCAGTGGCCTAGCGGAGCCTCAAGAGACCCAGTACTTC. Residues: CAISGLAEPQETQYF.

The V and J genes are TRBV7-2 and TRBJ1-5; tentative D call: TRBD1 (6 bases). Germline V gene sequence: CDR1 SGHTA, CDR2 FQGNSA. The V end lost 5 bases, the J end lost 0 bases, and 11 bases lay between the germline ends. The CDR3 loop spans 15 amino acids. This CDR3 reads CASSPWTDSNQPQHF. The CDR3 DNA follows: TGTGCCAGCAGCCCCTGGACAGATAGCAATCAGCCCCAGCATTTT.

This clone was detected only once. The CDR3 region is CASSPEAGTRGRGETQYF. As DNA, the CDR3 is TGCGCCAGCAGCCCCGAGGCCGGGACTAGGGGGCGAGGGGAGACCCAGTACTTC. The gene calls are TRBV4-1 and TRBJ2-5; weak D call: TRBD2 (8 bases). Germline CDR1 is MGHRA and CDR2 is YSYEKL. The ends were cut back, 4 bases at V and 5 bases at J, with 26 bases in the middle. CDR3 length: 18 residues.